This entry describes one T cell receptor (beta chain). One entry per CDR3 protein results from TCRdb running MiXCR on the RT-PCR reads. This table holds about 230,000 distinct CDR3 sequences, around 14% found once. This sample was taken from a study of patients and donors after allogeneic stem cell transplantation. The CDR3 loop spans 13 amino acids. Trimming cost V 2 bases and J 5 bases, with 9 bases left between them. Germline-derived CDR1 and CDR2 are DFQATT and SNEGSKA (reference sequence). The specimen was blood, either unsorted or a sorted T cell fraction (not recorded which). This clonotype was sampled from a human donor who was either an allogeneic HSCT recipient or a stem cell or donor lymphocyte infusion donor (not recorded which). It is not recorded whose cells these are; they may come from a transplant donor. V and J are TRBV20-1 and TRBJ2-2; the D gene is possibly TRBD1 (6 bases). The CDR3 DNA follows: TGCAGTGCTAGACCCACAGGGACCGGGGAGCTGTTTTTT. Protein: CSARPTGTGELFF.